This TCR beta chain is drawn from a study of blood T cell repertoires in COVID-19. Study-level background: Sites across the United States, Italy and Spain contributed samples from acute and convalescent COVID-19.

TCRdb keeps only in-frame clones here, not all; method: immunoSEQ multiplex PCR. Here the sample spans approximately 120,000 clones, approximately 85% being singletons. The TCR comes from a man at least 80 years old with active or convalescent COVID-19. The sample taken for sequencing was peripheral blood.

CDR3 in amino acids: CASSLDRNPLREQYF. The CDR3 nucleotides read TGTGCCAGCAGTCTGGACAGGAACCCGTTGAGGGAGCAGTACTTC. V usage is TRBV6-5 and J usage is TRBJ2-7, with 7 bases that match TRBD1. Trimming at V came to 5 bases and at J to 7 bases, leaving 14 bases not matched to a gene. Per germline, CDR1 MNHEY and CDR2 SVGAGI. This CDR3 contains 15 residues.